The 16 T cell receptor beta chains below all came from one sample that was sequenced in a study of T cell responses to AZD1222 COVID-19 vaccine. Method: immunoSEQ multiplex PCR; TCRdb's copy keeps in-frame clones and lacks some. The data hold around 150,000 clones, with about nine tenths observed a single time. The sequencing here drew on peripheral blood, taken on day 0 of AZD1222 vaccination. The source is an adult in good health.

This clone was detected once. The chain combines TRBV7-3 with TRBJ1-6; D perhaps matches TRBD1 (6 bases). V was pared by 5 bases and J by 10 bases, with 12 bases between. Germline CDR1 is SGHTA and CDR2 is FQGTGA. CDR3 size: 13 residues. The CDR3 is CASSTGYGSPLHF. CDR3 DNA: TGTGCCAGCAGCACAGGGTATGGCTCACCCCTCCACTTT.

This sequence joins TRBV7-2 and TRBJ2-3; D ambiguous. In germline, CDR1 is SGHTA, CDR2 FQGNSA. This CDR3 is 11 amino acids long. The ends were cut back, 5 bases at V and 3 bases at J, with 3 bases in the middle. As DNA, the CDR3 is TGTGCCAGCAGCAATACAGATACGCAGTATTTT. Protein sequence: CASSNTDTQYF. Looking up the rest from reference TRBV7-2 and TRBJ2-3 gives the full variable domain: GAGVSQSPSNKVTEKGKDVELRCDPISGHTALYWYRQSLGQGLEFLIYFQGNSAPDKSGLPSDRFSAERTGGSVSTLTIQRTQQEDSAVYLCASSNTDTQYFGPGTRLTVL.

V gene TRBV6-6 combines with J gene TRBJ1-1; unclear D gene. The V end was cut by 5 bases, the J end by 2 bases, with 12 bases between. This CDR3 has 14 amino acids. In germline, CDR1 is MNHNY, CDR2 SVGAGI (reference sequence). CDR3 protein: CASSLPRGNTEAFF. CDR3 in DNA: TGTGCCAGCAGTCTTCCCCGGGGTAACACTGAAGCTTTCTTT.

The chain combines TRBV30 with TRBJ2-5, with unresolved D. Deletions cut 0 bases from V and 2 bases from J, with 7 bases between. Looked up from germline, CDR1 is GTSNPN and CDR2 is SVGIG (reference sequence). The CDR3 length is 13 residues. CDR3 bases: TGTGCCTGGAGTGTACGTCTTCAAGAGACCCAGTACTTC. This gives the protein CAWSVRLQETQYF.

J is TRBJ2-3 and V is TRBV19; D not certain. The CDR3 consists of 17 residues. Germline CDR1 reads LNHDA; CDR2 reads SQIVND (reference sequence). V lost 0 bases and J lost 3, with 16 bases in between. The CDR3 loop is CASSIEYRARETDTQYF. CDR3 in DNA: TGTGCCAGTAGTATAGAGTACCGGGCCAGAGAAACAGATACGCAGTATTTT.

The rearrangement links TRBV7-8 to TRBJ1-1; the D gene is possibly TRBD1 (5 bases). The germline V gene encodes CDR1 SGHVS and CDR2 FQNEAQ. V dropped 2 bases and J dropped 4 bases, with 14 bases sitting between them. This CDR3 spans 15 amino acids. CDR3 in DNA: TGTGCCAGCAGCTTATCACATTTGAGGGGCACTGAAGCTTTCTTT. As protein: CASSLSHLRGTEAFF.

The V gene is TRBV7-9, the J gene TRBJ1-3; D may be TRBD1 (5 bases). V shed 4 bases and J shed 4 bases, with 17 bases lying between them. CDR1 SEHNR and CDR2 FQNEAQ come from the germline V gene (reference sequence). This CDR3 region has 16 residues. CDR3 nucleotides: TGTGCCAGCAGCTCTGGCGGGAAGGGGTCGGGAAACACCATATATTTT. Translated: CASSSGGKGSGNTIYF.

The chain has TRBV21-1 and TRBJ1-2; the table's D call, TRBD1, was not checked against the DNA. TRBV21-1 is annotated as a pseudogene. This CDR3 has 18 residues. The CDR3 sequence is CASSKEREQGEGWYGYTF. Written as DNA, the CDR3 is TGTGCCAGCAGCAAAGAGCGGGAACAGGGGGAGGGTTGGTATGGCTACACCTTC.

This chain connects TRBV11-2 to TRBJ2-7, with 8 nucleotides matching TRBD2. CDR1 is SGHAT and CDR2 is FQNNGV in the germline V gene. V was clipped by 5 bases and J by 0 bases; unmatched bases: 6. The CDR3 spans 15 residues. CDR3 loop: CASSPGGRSSYEQYF. The CDR3 DNA sequence: TGTGCCAGCAGCCCGGGGGGGCGGAGCTCCTACGAGCAGTACTTC.

This clone has just a few counts. The gene calls are TRBV5-1 and TRBJ1-1; a weak D match, TRBD1 (6 bases). V dropped 0 bases and J dropped 5 bases, with 11 bases sitting between them. This CDR3 has 14 amino acids. Germline lookup yields CDR1 SGHRS and CDR2 YFSETQ. CDR3 amino acids: CASSLAQGGTEAFF. The CDR3 nucleotides read TGCGCCAGCAGCTTGGCCCAAGGGGGGACTGAAGCTTTCTTT.

The CDR3 DNA reads as TGTGCCAGCAGCCAAGGACCTACAGCGAACACTGAAGCTTTCTTT. It specifies CASSQGPTANTEAFF. V and J are TRBV4-2 and TRBJ1-1; no firm D call. In germline, CDR1 is LGHNA, CDR2 YNFKEQ. V was clipped by 1 base and J by 1 base, with 10 bases between them. The CDR3 is 15 residues long.

This chain uses TRBV6-5 with TRBJ1-2; TRBD1 aligns across 10 bases. CDR1 MNHEY and CDR2 SVGAGI come from the germline V gene. With V trimmed by 6 bases and J by 4 bases, 8 bases remained unmatched. The CDR3 sequence is 15 residues long. The CDR3 DNA follows: TGTGCCAGCAGCCGAAAGACAGGGGGCTCCTATGGCTACACCTTC. This gives the protein CASSRKTGGSYGYTF.

This clone was seen a few times. The gene calls are TRBV11-2 and TRBJ2-5; TRBD1 is a possible D gene (5 bases). CDR1 is SGHAT and CDR2 is FQNNGV in the germline V gene. This CDR3 region has 15 residues. V shed 8 bases and J shed 5 bases, with 21 bases lying between them. DNA for the CDR3: TGTGCCAGCTCTTGGCAGGGCAGCGCCCGGGAGACCCAGTACTTC. Its translation: CASSWQGSARETQYF. The whole variable domain, filled in from reference TRBV11-2 and TRBJ2-5, reads EAGVAQSPRYKIIEKRQSVAFWCNPISGHATLYWYQQILGQGPKLLIQFQNNGVVDDSQLPKDRFSAERLKGVDSTLKIQPAKLEDSAVYLCASSWQGSARETQYFGPGTRLLVL.

In DNA, the CDR3 is TGCGCCAGCAGCTATCACAGGGAAGAGGGCTACACCTTC. As protein: CASSYHREEGYTF. This rearrangement joins TRBV5-1 to TRBJ1-2, with D perhaps TRBD1 (6 bases). Germline V gene data show CDR1 as SGHRS and CDR2 as YFSETQ. V was pared by 3 bases and J by 8 bases, with 14 bases between. The CDR3 is 13 amino acids. Together with reference TRBV5-1 and TRBJ1-2, the CDR3 gives the full variable domain: KAGVTQTPRYLIKTRGQQVTLSCSPISGHRSVSWYQQTPGQGLQFLFEYFSETQRNKGNFPGRFSGRQFSNSRSEMNVSTLELGDSALYLCASSYHREEGYTFGSGTRLTVV.

The V call is TRBV9, the J call TRBJ2-1; 7 bases are shared with TRBD2. V lost 7 bases and J lost 5; bases outside the gene matches: 12. Germline CDR1 is SGDLS and CDR2 is YYNGEE. This CDR3 is built from 15 residues. The CDR3 is CASALTSAANNEQFF. In DNA, the CDR3 is TGTGCCAGCGCTCTAACTAGCGCAGCGAACAATGAGCAGTTCTTC.

This chain joins TRBV2 and TRBJ1-2; D is uncertain. Looked up from germline, CDR1 is SNHLY and CDR2 is FYNNEI. The CDR3 is 14 amino acids. Trimming stripped 6 bases from V and 4 bases from J, with 15 bases between. CDR3 nucleotides: TGTGCCAGCAGCGACCTAGGCCAGTCCTATGGCTACACCTTC. Its translation is CASSDLGQSYGYTF.